This section outlines one TCR beta chain sequence together with its context. Its antigen is as yet unknown. CDR3 length: 15 amino acids. Germline assignment: CDR1 MNHNS and CDR2 SASEGT. V lost 10 bases to trimming and J lost 3 bases, with 18 bases between them. The Oncomine TCR Beta short-read assay sequenced DNA from cultured CD4+ T cells. TCRdb processed the PCR reads anew with MiXCR; each CDR3 protein has one entry. The sample lists 9,500 to 15,000 distinct CDR3 sequences; approximately 54% were seen once. This record belongs to a study of vaccination and CD4 T cells after COVID-19. Treatment meaning: approximately 10-day PBMC culture with coronavirus spike peptide pools or control peptides (ViraFEST assay). Negative selection purified CD4+ T cells after approximately nine days of culture.

This chain links TRBV6-1 with TRBJ2-2; D not resolved. The origin of this receptor is a human donor with COVID-19. This material consisted of cultured CD4+ T cells from blood, taken after SARS-CoV-2 vaccination. This CDR3 is CATTRPGRDTGELFF. The CDR3 bases are TGTGCCACCACCCGGCCCGGCCGTGACACCGGGGAGCTGTTTTTT.